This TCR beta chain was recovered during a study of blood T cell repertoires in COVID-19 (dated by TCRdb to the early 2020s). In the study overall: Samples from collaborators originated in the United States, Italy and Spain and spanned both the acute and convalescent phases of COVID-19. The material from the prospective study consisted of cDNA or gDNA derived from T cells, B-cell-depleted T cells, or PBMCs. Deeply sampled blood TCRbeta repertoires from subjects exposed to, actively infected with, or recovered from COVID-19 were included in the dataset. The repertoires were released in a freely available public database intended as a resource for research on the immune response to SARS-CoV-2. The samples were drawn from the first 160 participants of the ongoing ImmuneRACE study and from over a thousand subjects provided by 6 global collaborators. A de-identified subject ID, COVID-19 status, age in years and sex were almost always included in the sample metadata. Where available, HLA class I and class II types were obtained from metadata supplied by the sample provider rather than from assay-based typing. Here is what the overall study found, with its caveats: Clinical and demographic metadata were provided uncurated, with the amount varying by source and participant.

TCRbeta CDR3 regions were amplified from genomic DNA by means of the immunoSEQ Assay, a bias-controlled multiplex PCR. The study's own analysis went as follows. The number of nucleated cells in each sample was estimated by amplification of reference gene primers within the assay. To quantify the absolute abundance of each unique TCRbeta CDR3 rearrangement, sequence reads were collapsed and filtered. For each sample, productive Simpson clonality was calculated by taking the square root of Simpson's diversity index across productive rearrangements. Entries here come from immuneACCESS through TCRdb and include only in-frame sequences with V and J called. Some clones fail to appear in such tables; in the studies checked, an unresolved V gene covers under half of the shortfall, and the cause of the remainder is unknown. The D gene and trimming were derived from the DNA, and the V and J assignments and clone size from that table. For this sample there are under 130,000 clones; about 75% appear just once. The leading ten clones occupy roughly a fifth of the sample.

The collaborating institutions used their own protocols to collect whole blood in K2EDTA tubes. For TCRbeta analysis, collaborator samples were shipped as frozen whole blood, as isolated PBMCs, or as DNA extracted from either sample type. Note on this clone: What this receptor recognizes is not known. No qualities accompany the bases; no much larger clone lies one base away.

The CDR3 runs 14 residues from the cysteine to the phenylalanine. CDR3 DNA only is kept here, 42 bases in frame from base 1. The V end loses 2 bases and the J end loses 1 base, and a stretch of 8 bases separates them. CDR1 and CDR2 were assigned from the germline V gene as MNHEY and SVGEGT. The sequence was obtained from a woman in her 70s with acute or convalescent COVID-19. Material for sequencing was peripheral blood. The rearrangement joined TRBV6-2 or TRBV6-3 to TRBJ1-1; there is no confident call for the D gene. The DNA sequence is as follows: TGTGCCAGCAGTTACCGGGAAAGGAACACTGAAGCTTTCTTT. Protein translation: CASSYRERNTEAFF.